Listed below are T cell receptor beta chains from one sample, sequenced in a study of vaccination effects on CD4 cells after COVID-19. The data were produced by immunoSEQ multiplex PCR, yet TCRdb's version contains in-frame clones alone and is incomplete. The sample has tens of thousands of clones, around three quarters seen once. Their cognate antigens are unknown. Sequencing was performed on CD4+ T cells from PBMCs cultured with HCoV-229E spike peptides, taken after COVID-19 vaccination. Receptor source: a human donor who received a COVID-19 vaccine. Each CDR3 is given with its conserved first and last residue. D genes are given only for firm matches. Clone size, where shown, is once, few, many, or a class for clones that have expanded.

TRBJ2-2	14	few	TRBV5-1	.	TGCGCCAGCAGCTTGATACACGAGACCGGGGAGCTGTTTTTT	CASSLIHETGELFF
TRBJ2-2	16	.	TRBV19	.	TGTGCCAGTAGTATGAATAGCGGAGGGAACACCGGGGAGCTGTTTTTT	CASSMNSGGNTGELFF
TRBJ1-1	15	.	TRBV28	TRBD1	TGTGCCAGCAGTTTATGGGGACAGGGGGTGGCTGAAGCTTTCTTT	CASSLWGQGVAEAFF
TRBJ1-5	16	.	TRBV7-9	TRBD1	TGTGCCAGCAGCCTTGGGACAGGGGATCCCAATCAGCCCCAGCATTTT	CASSLGTGDPNQPQHF
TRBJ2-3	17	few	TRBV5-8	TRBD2	TGTGCCAGCCCTGGACTAGCAATAAACGTGGCAACGGATACGCAGTATTTT	CASPGLAINVATDTQYF
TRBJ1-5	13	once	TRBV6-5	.	TGTGCCAGCAGGGACAATATGGCTCAGCCCCAGCATTTT	CASRDNMAQPQHF
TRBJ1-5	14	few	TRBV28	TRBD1	TGTGCCAGCAGCCTGGGACAGTTCAATCAGCCCCAGCATTTT	CASSLGQFNQPQHF
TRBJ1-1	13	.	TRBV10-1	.	TGCGCCAGCTCGAAAACGACAGTGTCTGAAGCTTTCTTT	CASSKTTVSEAFF
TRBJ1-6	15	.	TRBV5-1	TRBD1	TGCGCCAGCAGCCTCCAGGGGGACAGTAATTCACCCCTCCACTTT	CASSLQGDSNSPLHF
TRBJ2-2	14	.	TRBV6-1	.	TGTGCCAGCAGTGAAGGGTGGAGGACCGGGGAGCTGTTTTTT	CASSEGWRTGELFF
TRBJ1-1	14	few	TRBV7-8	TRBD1	TGTGCCAGCAGCTTAAGACAGGGGAACACTGAAGCTTTCTTT	CASSLRQGNTEAFF
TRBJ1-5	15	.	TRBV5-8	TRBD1	TGTGCCAGCAGCTTAGGACAGGGGTACAATCAGCCCCAGCATTTT	CASSLGQGYNQPQHF
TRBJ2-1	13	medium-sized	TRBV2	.	TGTGCCAGCAGTGAAGGACTAAACAATGAGCAGTTCTTC	CASSEGLNNEQFF
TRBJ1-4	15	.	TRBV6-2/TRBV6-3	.	TGTGCCAGCAGTTACCCTTCGGCCCTACACGAAAAACTGTTTTTT	CASSYPSALHEKLFF
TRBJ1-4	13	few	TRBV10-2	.	TGCGCCAGCAGTGAGGTGGGTGGAGAAAAACTGTTTTTT	CASSEVGGEKLFF
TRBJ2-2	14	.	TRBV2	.	TGTGCCAGCAGTGAATTTCGGACAACCGGGGAGCTGTTTTTT	CASSEFRTTGELFF
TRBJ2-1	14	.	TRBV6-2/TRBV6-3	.	TGTGCCAGCAGTACCGCACAGGCGTACAATGAGCAGTTCTTC	CASSTAQAYNEQFF
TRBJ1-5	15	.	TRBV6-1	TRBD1	TGTGCCAGCAGTGACCTGGGACAGGGCGATCAGCCCCAGCATTTT	CASSDLGQGDQPQHF
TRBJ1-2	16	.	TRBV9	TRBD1	TGTGCCAGCAGCGCCCAAATAGACAGGGGGAGCTATGGCTACACCTTC	CASSAQIDRGSYGYTF
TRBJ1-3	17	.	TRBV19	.	TGTGCCAGTAGTATGGAAAAACGGACAGACTCTGGAAACACCATATATTTT	CASSMEKRTDSGNTIYF
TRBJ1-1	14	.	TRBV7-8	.	TGTGCCAGCGGATCGGGACTGCGGAACACTGAAGCTTTCTTT	CASGSGLRNTEAFF
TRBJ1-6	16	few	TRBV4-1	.	TGCGCCAGCAGCCAAGTCGGGGGGCCGACGGATTCACCCCTCCACTTT	CASSQVGGPTDSPLHF